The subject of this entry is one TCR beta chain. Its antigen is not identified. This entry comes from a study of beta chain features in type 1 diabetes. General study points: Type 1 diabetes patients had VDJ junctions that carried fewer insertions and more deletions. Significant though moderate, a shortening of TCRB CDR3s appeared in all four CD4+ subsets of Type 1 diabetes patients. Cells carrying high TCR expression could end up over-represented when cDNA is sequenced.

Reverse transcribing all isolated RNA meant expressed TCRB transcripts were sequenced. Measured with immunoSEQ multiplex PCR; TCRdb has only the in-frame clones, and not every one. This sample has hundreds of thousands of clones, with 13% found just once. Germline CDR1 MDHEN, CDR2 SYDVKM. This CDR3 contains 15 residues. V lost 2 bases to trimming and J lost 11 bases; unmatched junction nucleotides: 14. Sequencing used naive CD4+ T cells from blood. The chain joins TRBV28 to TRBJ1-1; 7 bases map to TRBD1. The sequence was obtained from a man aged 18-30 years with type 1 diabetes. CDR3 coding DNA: TGTGCCAGCAGTTTAACCTCTCGGACAGGCCTGGTGGCTTTCTTT. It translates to CASSLTSRTGLVAFF.